These T cell receptor beta chains were read from a single sample in a study of response to subunit inactivated influenza vaccine. Each CDR3 protein is one row after TCRdb ran MiXCR on the RT-PCR reads. The sample holds 500,000 to 600,000 distinct CDR3 sequences, approximately 10% seen once. Sample: PBMCs from blood, taken on the day of vaccination. All receptors come from a man aged 50 or older who received an inactivated influenza vaccine. The CDR3 runs from the conserved cysteine through the conserved F or W. The D gene is left open where the match is weak. Clone size is shown for a subset of rows, as once, few, many or a class of expanded clone.

j_gene,abundance,d_gene,v_gene,CDR3nt,CDR3aa
TRBJ1-4,.,TRBD1,TRBV12-3/TRBV12-4,TGTGCCAGCAGTTTAGCAGGAGGCGGCAGGGGGCGATTGGGACTGTTTTTT,CASSLAGGGRGRLGLFF
TRBJ2-6,many,.,TRBV5-1,TGCGCCAGCAGCTTGGGGACAGCCCTTAGCTCTGGGGCCAACGTCCTGACTTTC,CASSLGTALSSGANVLTF
TRBJ2-7,few,.,TRBV7-9,TGTGCCAGCAGCTCCCCGACTAGAACCTACGAGCAGTACTTC,CASSSPTRTYEQYF
TRBJ1-5,.,.,TRBV5-1,TGCGCCAGCAGCATCGAGGGGGGTAATCAGCCCCAGCATTTT,CASSIEGGNQPQHF
TRBJ2-7,many,TRBD2,TRBV27,TGTGCCAGCAGTATCGGGAGGGCCTACGAGCAGTACTTC,CASSIGRAYEQYF
TRBJ1-1,few,.,TRBV5-1,TGCGCCAGCAGCTCGCAGGGGTTTGAAGCTTTCTTT,CASSSQGFEAFF
TRBJ1-1,.,TRBD1,TRBV10-3,TGTGCCGTCTCAGGGGGATCATCCACTGAAGCTTTCTTT,CAVSGGSSTEAFF
TRBJ2-2,many,TRBD2,TRBV3-1,TGTGCCAGCAGCCACAGTGGGACTAGCGTAGGGGACGGGGAGCTGTTTTTT,CASSHSGTSVGDGELFF
TRBJ2-4,many,.,TRBV4-1,TGCGCCAGCAGCCAAGAAAGTCAACCGGAGGCAGACATTCAGTACTTC,CASSQESQPEADIQYF
TRBJ2-3,many,.,TRBV10-1,TGCGCCAGCAGTGAGTCGAAATTCGGGCGGAGGCTATCCGATACGCAGTATTTT,CASSESKFGRRLSDTQYF
TRBJ2-7,.,.,TRBV28,TGTGCCAGCAGTCCTTACTCATCCTACGAGCAGTACTTC,CASSPYSSYEQYF
TRBJ2-1,few,.,TRBV4-3,TGCGCCAGCAGCCAAGAGAGGGGGGGATTCGGCTCCTACAATGAGCAGTTCTTC,CASSQERGGFGSYNEQFF
TRBJ2-1,.,TRBD2,TRBV9,TGTGCCAGCAGCGGAACACTAGCGGGCTCCTACAATGAGCAGTTCTTC,CASSGTLAGSYNEQFF
TRBJ1-5,.,TRBD1,TRBV27,TGTGCCAGCAGTTCCTACGGGACAGAGAGCAATCAGCCCCAGCATTTT,CASSSYGTESNQPQHF
TRBJ2-5,few,TRBD2,TRBV6-1,TGTGCCAGTAGCGGGGGGGCCGTAGGAGAGACCCAGTACTTC,CASSGGAVGETQYF
TRBJ2-7,.,.,TRBV6-2/TRBV6-3,TGTGCCAGCAGTTACTCGATAGACATTACCTCCTACGAGCAGTACTTC,CASSYSIDITSYEQYF
TRBJ1-3,few,.,TRBV7-8,TGTGCCAGCAGCTTGGACAGAGGTGGAAACACCATATATTTT,CASSLDRGGNTIYF
TRBJ2-1,few,.,TRBV4-1,TGCGCCAGCAGCCAATCGGGGTTCAATGAGCAGTTCTTC,CASSQSGFNEQFF
TRBJ2-2,.,.,TRBV12-3/TRBV12-4,TGTGCCAGCAGCCGAACTCCCCTCCCCGGGGAGCTGTTTTTT,CASSRTPLPGELFF
TRBJ2-7,.,TRBD2,TRBV9,TGTGCCAGCAGCGTGGGGACTAGCCTAGAATACGAGCAGTACTTC,CASSVGTSLEYEQYF
TRBJ1-6,few,TRBD1,TRBV7-9,TGTGCCAGCAGCTCTAGGGGACAGGGAAATTCACCCCTCCACTTT,CASSSRGQGNSPLHF
TRBJ2-7,few,.,TRBV5-1,TGCGCCAGCAGCTTGAACCAAGCGAACGGCGAGCAGTACTTC,CASSLNQANGEQYF
TRBJ2-5,.,.,TRBV27,TGTGCCAGCAGTTCCTTGGCCTTGGGGACCCAGTACTTC,CASSSLALGTQYF
TRBJ2-1,.,.,TRBV19,TGTGCCAGTAGTACCTCTAGGGGCGGGAACTACAATGAGCAGTTCTTC,CASSTSRGGNYNEQFF
TRBJ2-5,many,.,TRBV29-1,TGCAGCGTTGAAGATGGACTTAAAGAGACCCAGTACTTC,CSVEDGLKETQYF
TRBJ2-1,few,.,TRBV27,TGTGCCAGCACCCTAGGGGGGTCCTACAATGAGCAGTTCTTC,CASTLGGSYNEQFF
TRBJ1-5,.,.,TRBV6-6,TGTGCCAGCAGCAAGGGTGATCAGCCCCAGCATTTT,CASSKGDQPQHF
TRBJ2-6,.,.,TRBV6-2/TRBV6-3,TGTGCCAGCAGTTACTCGAGCGGTTCCTCTGGGGCCAACGTCCTGACTTTC,CASSYSSGSSGANVLTF
TRBJ2-7,few,TRBD1,TRBV10-3,TGTGCCATCAGGAGGGACAGAGGGTACGAGCAGTACTTC,CAIRRDRGYEQYF
TRBJ1-1,few,.,TRBV5-1,TGCGCCAGCAGCCCCCGTGGGAGGGGGAACACTGAAGCTTTCTTT,CASSPRGRGNTEAFF
TRBJ2-2,few,.,TRBV7-9,TGTGCCAGCAGCATGTTAGGTGGCACCGGGGAGCTGTTTTTT,CASSMLGGTGELFF
TRBJ1-6,.,.,TRBV20-1,TGCAGTGCCGGGACACGCGGCAATTCACCCCTCCACTTT,CSAGTRGNSPLHF
TRBJ2-7,.,.,TRBV7-9,TGTGCCAGCAGCTTAGTTGGGAGGCGGTACGAGCAGTACTTC,CASSLVGRRYEQYF
TRBJ2-6,few,TRBD1,TRBV6-1,TGTGCCAGCCGTGACAGGGGGCTAGTTGGGGCCAACGTCCTGACTTTC,CASRDRGLVGANVLTF
TRBJ2-4,few,.,TRBV3-1,TGTGCCAGCAGCCGAGATAGAAGCATTCAGTACTTC,CASSRDRSIQYF
TRBJ2-5,.,TRBD2,TRBV7-3,TGTGCCAGCAGCACGGGACTAGCCTCCTCGTCAGATGTGACCCAGTACTTC,CASSTGLASSSDVTQYF
TRBJ2-1,.,TRBD2,TRBV29-1,TGCAGCGTTTTAGACCGGACTAGTCAGAATGAGCAGTTCTTC,CSVLDRTSQNEQFF
TRBJ1-5,.,TRBD1,TRBV20-1,TGCAGTGCTAGACTCTTTCAGGGACAGGGAAGTAATCAGCCCCAGCATTTT,CSARLFQGQGSNQPQHF
TRBJ1-2,.,.,TRBV12-3/TRBV12-4,TGTGCCAGCAGTTTTGGGTTCGACTATGGCTACACCTTC,CASSFGFDYGYTF
TRBJ2-3,few,TRBD2,TRBV4-2,TGTGCCAGCAGCCAAGTGGGACTAGCGGGCACTAGCACAGATACGCAGTATTTT,CASSQVGLAGTSTDTQYF
TRBJ1-2,few,TRBD1,TRBV27,TGTGCCAGCAGTTCCCTAGGGGGAACAGGGGATGGCTACACCTTC,CASSSLGGTGDGYTF
TRBJ1-2,many,TRBD1,TRBV25-1,TGTGCCAGCAGTTTAGGGACAGGGGCCCTCTATGGCTACACCTTC,CASSLGTGALYGYTF
TRBJ2-3,many,TRBD2,TRBV20-1,TGCAGTGCAGGACTAGCGGGGTATAGCACAGATACGCAGTATTTT,CSAGLAGYSTDTQYF
TRBJ1-1,few,.,TRBV6-6,TGTGCCACGAGGGGTGACACTGAAGCTTTCTTT,CATRGDTEAFF
TRBJ2-1,few,.,TRBV4-1,TGCGCCAGCAGCCAAGACTGGGGACCCTACAATGAGCAGTTCTTC,CASSQDWGPYNEQFF
TRBJ2-3,.,TRBD2,TRBV12-3/TRBV12-4,TGTGCCAGCAGTTTAGGTCCGCGGGAGTTTACGCAGTATTTT,CASSLGPREFTQYF
TRBJ2-2,few,.,TRBV20-1,TGCAGTGCTAGAGATCTTGGCGCCGGGGAGCTGTTTTTT,CSARDLGAGELFF
TRBJ2-7,.,.,TRBV5-1,TGCGCCAGCAGCTTGGAACAGGTCTCCTACGAGCAGTACTTC,CASSLEQVSYEQYF
TRBJ2-7,few,.,TRBV5-6,TGTGCCAGCGCGAAAGGTACCTACGAGCAGTACTTC,CASAKGTYEQYF
TRBJ1-2,.,.,TRBV6-5,TGTGCCAGCAGTTACTCGATGACAGTTTCCTCTAACTATGGCTACACCTTC,CASSYSMTVSSNYGYTF
TRBJ2-1,many,.,TRBV12-3/TRBV12-4,TGTGCCAGCAGTTTAACCATGGACAATGAGCAGTTCTTC,CASSLTMDNEQFF
TRBJ2-1,few,TRBD1,TRBV10-2,TGCGCCAGCAGTCTTCATGGGACAGCCTACAATGAGCAGTTCTTC,CASSLHGTAYNEQFF
TRBJ1-2,few,TRBD1,TRBV4-1,TGCGCCAGCAGCCTTACCACTTTCGCCGGGACAGGTGGCTACACCTTC,CASSLTTFAGTGGYTF
TRBJ2-1,.,TRBD1,TRBV11-2,TGTGCCAGCAGCTCAGCCGGGACAGGGTTACAGTTCTTC,CASSSAGTGLQFF
TRBJ2-2,many,TRBD2,TRBV7-3,TGTGCCAGCAGCTTAACGTTGACTAGCGGGAGTCCCGGGGAGCTGTTTTTT,CASSLTLTSGSPGELFF